This TCR beta chain was profiled in a study of cytomegalovirus exposure and HLA in healthy donors. The study's findings and limits: Later analysis identified a missense DCLRE1C variant that was linked to TCR beta V- and J-gene trimming. Among TCR sequences, most were rare, though some public TCRs appeared in many donors.

In regard to this clone: What it binds is not known.

Primers for the PCR totalled 60 Vbeta and 13 Jbeta. The protocol was immunoSEQ multiplex PCR, while the TCRdb copy is restricted to in-frame clones and leaves out a portion. The sample's table shows approximately 38,000 clones. The sample consisted of PBMCs. The receptor was isolated from a man younger than 40 in good health and CMV-seronegative.

This chain's CDR3 is CASSPLLPGQGETQYF. DNA of the CDR3: TGTGCCAGCTCACCACTACTCCCGGGGCAGGGGGAGACCCAGTACTTC. This chain uses TRBV18 with TRBJ2-5; tentatively, D is TRBD1 (6 bases). The CDR3 contains 16 residues. Between the trimmed V and J ends, which lost 1 base and 5 bases, there was a span of 17 bases. Germline V CDR1 and CDR2: KGHSH, LQKENI. The full variable domain, its missing parts supplied by reference TRBV18 and TRBJ2-5, is NAGVMQNPRHLVRRRGQEARLRCSPMKGHSHVYWYRQLPEEGLKFMVYLQKENIIDESGMPKERFSAEFPKEGPSILRIQQVVRGDSAAYFCASSPLLPGQGETQYFGPGTRLLVL.